This TCR beta chain was captured by sequencing in a study of blood T cell repertoires in COVID-19. At the level of the study: Acute and convalescent COVID-19 specimens originated in the United States, Italy and Spain. T cells, B-cell-depleted T cells, or PBMCs provided the cDNA or gDNA that served as material.

Adults between about 18 and 95 years of age took part from under 30 US areas. Cohort assignment relied on participant-reported clinical history. Germline V gene lookup returns CDR1 LGHNA and CDR2 YSLEER. This CDR3 spans 17 amino acids. V lost 3 bases to trimming and J lost 0 bases; unmatched junction nucleotides: 10. Assay used: immunoSEQ multiplex PCR; TCRdb lists only in-frame clones, some missing. The profile covers fewer than 250,000 clones, with roughly 80% appearing a single time and 1.8% taken by the ten largest. The receptor was derived from a man aged 55 to 70 who had recovered from COVID-19. Sequenced material: PBMCs or T cells enriched from blood (not recorded which). J is TRBJ2-5 and V is TRBV4-3, with 7 bases fitting TRBD2. The CDR3 sequence is CASSQKRSSGYQETQYF. CDR3 sequence (DNA): TGCGCCAGCAGCCAGAAACGCTCTAGCGGTTACCAAGAGACCCAGTACTTC.